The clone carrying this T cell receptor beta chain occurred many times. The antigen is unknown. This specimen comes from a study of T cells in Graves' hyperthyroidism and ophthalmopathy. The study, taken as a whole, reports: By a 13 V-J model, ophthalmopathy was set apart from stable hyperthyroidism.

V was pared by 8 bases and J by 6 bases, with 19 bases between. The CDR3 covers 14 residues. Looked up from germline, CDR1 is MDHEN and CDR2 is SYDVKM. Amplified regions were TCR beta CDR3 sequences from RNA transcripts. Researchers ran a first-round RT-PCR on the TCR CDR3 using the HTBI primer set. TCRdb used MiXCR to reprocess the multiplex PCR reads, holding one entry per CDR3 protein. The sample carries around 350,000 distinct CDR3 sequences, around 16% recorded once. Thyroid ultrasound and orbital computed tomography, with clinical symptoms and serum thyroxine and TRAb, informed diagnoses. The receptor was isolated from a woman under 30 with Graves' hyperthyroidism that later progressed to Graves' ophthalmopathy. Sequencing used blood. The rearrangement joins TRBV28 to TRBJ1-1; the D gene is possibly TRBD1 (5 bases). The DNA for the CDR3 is TGTGCCAGCCGAATTTCCCCAGGGCGGGCTGAAGCTTTCTTT. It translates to CASRISPGRAEAFF. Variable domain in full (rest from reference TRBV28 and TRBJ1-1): DVKVTQSSRYLVKRTGEKVFLECVQDMDHENMFWYRQDPGLGLRLIYFSYDVKMKEKGDIPEGYSVSREKKERFSLILESASTNQTSMYLCASRISPGRAEAFFGQGTRLTVV.